The clone carrying this T cell receptor beta chain was counted only a few times. Its antigen is not identified. The data belong to a study of response to subunit inactivated influenza vaccine. The length of the CDR3 is 14 residues. With 5 bases clipped from V and 5 bases from J, the junction kept 8 bases outside the gene matches. Germline CDR1 reads SGHVS; CDR2 reads FNYEAQ. One entry per CDR3 protein, called by TCRdb with MiXCR from the RT-PCR reads. The sample yields under 800,000 distinct CDR3 sequences, approximately 15% seen once. Findings and caveats of the study: After each seasonal influenza vaccination, few new T cells are recruited, the authors suggested.

The rearrangement links TRBV7-6 to TRBJ2-7, with 8 nucleotides matching TRBD1. This material consisted of PBMCs from blood, taken roughly 2 weeks before vaccination. This receptor was taken from a man aged 45 to 65 who received an inactivated influenza vaccine. The CDR3 coding sequence is TGTGCCAGCAGCAAAAATACAGGGGGTAACGAGCAGTACTTC. It specifies CASSKNTGGNEQYF.